This T cell receptor beta chain comes out of a study of shared clonotypes between healthy human individuals. Across the study: CD4 naive cells filled three plates per donor, CD4 memory three, CD8 naive two and CD8 memory one.

Only one count was recorded for this clone. Its antigen is currently unknown. Findings of the study overall: A small donor pool kept down the genetic and exposure-history diversity that was represented.

The CDR3 loop spans 16 amino acids. V lost 5 bases to trimming and J lost 2 bases, with 17 bases between them. CDR1 is SGHTA and CDR2 is FQGNSA in the germline V gene. Into CD45RA+ naive and CD45RA-negative memory subsets, the CD4+ cells were split. Each subset's genomic DNA was shared equally among a number of immunoSEQ plates. Profiling relied on immunoSEQ multiplex PCR, and the TCRdb table lists in-frame clones only, not all of them. In the table there are some 2.3 million clones, more than 80% of which are singletons. This sequence originates from a man aged 18-30 years in good health. Some clones in this sample may be carry-over from other donors' samples. V usage is TRBV7-2 and J usage is TRBJ2-3; D gene uncertain. Sequencing was carried out using naive CD4+ T cells from PBMCs. Subset given: CD45RA+ positively selected. This CDR3 is CASSIRLLAITDTQYF. The DNA for the CDR3 is TGTGCCAGCAGCATCAGACTCCTTGCGATCACAGATACGCAGTATTTT.